This section outlines one T cell receptor (beta chain) sequence together with its context. The antigen is unknown. This CDR3 is also generated by other DNA sequences in the sample. Healthy bone marrow donors made up the donors. These data come from a study of cytomegalovirus exposure and HLA in healthy donors. Study-level results: It was in a later analysis that TCR association rates were seen to vary by HLA locus, highest for DRB1 and lowest for HLA-C. Sequencing artifact likely explains a cluster of highly shared sequence variants. Cytomegalovirus association was listed for approximately 160 TCR beta chains.

Primers: 60 Vbeta forward and 13 Jbeta reverse. TCRdb's copy holds only in-frame clones and misses some; the assay was immunoSEQ multiplex PCR. The top ten hold 12% of the sample, which has over 55,000 clones, approximately 90% seen once. The V segment lost 0 bases and the J segment 4 bases; nucleotides outside the gene matches: 5. Germline V gene data show CDR1 as MNHEY and CDR2 as SVGAGI. The length of the CDR3 is 16 residues. The rearrangement links TRBV6-5 to TRBJ1-3; 8 positions match TRBD1. The TCR sequence derives from a woman in her twenties or thirties in good health and CMV-seropositive. Sequencing was carried out using PBMCs. CDR3 sequence reads: CASSYSGQGVGNTIYF. DNA for the CDR3: TGTGCCAGCAGTTACTCAGGACAGGGCGTGGGAAACACCATATATTTT.